Each of the 29 T cell receptor beta chains below was sequenced from the same sample in a study of T-cell memory formation after mild COVID-19. TCRdb recomputed calls from the 5' RACE reads with MiXCR, one row per CDR3 protein. The table lists about 400,000 distinct CDR3 sequences, roughly 18% of them singletons. Specimen: PBMCs or a T cell subset sorted from them (not recorded which). These receptors came from a man younger than 30 who had mild COVID-19 (a few samples of this study predate the infection). Cell type and time point are not known.

The chain links TRBV28 to TRBJ2-3; D is undetermined. CDR1 MDHEN and CDR2 SYDVKM come from the germline V gene. Deletions cut 2 bases from V and 8 bases from J, with 17 bases between. This CDR3 is built from 15 residues. CDR3 region: CASSLASRRSGTQYF. In DNA, the CDR3 is TGTGCCAGCAGTTTAGCTTCCCGCCGGTCCGGTACGCAGTATTTT.

In this sample, this clonotype turned up a few times. The rearrangement links TRBV7-9 to TRBJ2-4; D possibly corresponds to TRBD2 (5 bases). Trimming shortened V by 1 base and J by 8 bases, and 18 bases separated the two germline ends. This CDR3 is built from 16 residues. Per germline, CDR1 SEHNR and CDR2 FQNEAQ (reference sequence). The CDR3 DNA follows: TGTGCCAGCAGCTTAGAAGGTCTCGGGGAGAGGGACATTCAGTACTTC. Protein sequence: CASSLEGLGERDIQYF.

The CDR3 region is CASSVGTRSYNEQFF. CDR3 in DNA: TGTGCCAGCAGCGTAGGGACTCGTTCCTACAATGAGCAGTTCTTC. The rearrangement joins TRBV9 to TRBJ2-1; possibly TRBD2 for D (5 bases). V lost 0 bases and J lost 1, with 8 bases in between. The CDR3 runs 15 residues. The V gene's germline CDR1 is SGDLS and CDR2 YYNGEE.

The chain uses TRBV6-2 or TRBV6-3 and TRBJ2-5; possible D gene TRBD2, 6 bases. The V and J ends lost 6 bases and 7 bases respectively, with 21 bases between them. Germline V lookup: CDR1 MNHEY, CDR2 SVGEGT. There are 15 residues in the CDR3. The CDR3 is CASRGWGTEGRTQYF. Written as DNA, the CDR3 is TGTGCCAGCAGGGGATGGGGGACGGAGGGCAGGACCCAGTACTTC.

This sequence joins TRBV29-1 and TRBJ2-6; no clear D. CDR1 SQVTM and CDR2 ANQGSEA come from the germline V gene. V lost 1 base, J lost 3 bases, and 7 bases lay in between. CDR3 size: 14 residues. The CDR3, as DNA: TGCAGCGTTGAAGGGGCGGATGGGGCCAACGTCCTGACTTTC. Protein sequence: CSVEGADGANVLTF.

This clonotype was detected many times. The chain recombines TRBV4-3 with TRBJ2-5; 8 nucleotides align to TRBD1. Per the germline V gene, CDR1 is LGHNA and CDR2 is YSLEER. With V trimmed by 2 bases and J by 5 bases, 7 bases remained unmatched. CDR3 length: 15 residues. As DNA, the CDR3 is TGCGCCAGCAGCCAATCGGGGACAGGTTTCGAGACCCAGTACTTC. This codes for CASSQSGTGFETQYF.

This clonotype was seen a few times. The chain couples TRBV21-1 to TRBJ1-4; the table's D call of TRBD1 was not tested on the DNA. TRBV21-1 is termed a pseudogene. The CDR3 loop spans 14 amino acids. The CDR3: CASSNGQGAKKLFF. CDR3 bases: TGTGCCAGCAGCAACGGACAGGGGGCTAAAAAACTGTTTTTT.

This rearrangement joins TRBV2 to TRBJ2-3; 7 bases match TRBD2. The CDR3 covers 13 residues. Trimming removed 4 bases from V and 8 bases from J; junction bases left unmatched: 6. Germline-derived CDR1 and CDR2 are SNHLY and FYNNEI. CDR3 protein: CASSAIERGTQYF. In DNA, the CDR3 is TGTGCCAGCAGTGCTATCGAGCGGGGTACGCAGTATTTT.

The chain carries TRBV20-1 and TRBJ2-3, with D unclear. Looked up from germline, CDR1 is DFQATT and CDR2 is SNEGSKA (reference sequence). V was pared by 3 bases and J by 3 bases, with 10 bases between. The CDR3 contains 13 residues. The CDR3 sequence: CSASEANTDTQYF. CDR3 in DNA: TGCAGTGCTAGTGAAGCGAATACAGATACGCAGTATTTT.

J is TRBJ2-5 and V is TRBV7-9; 12 nucleotides match TRBD2. The CDR3 has 18 amino acids. Germline CDR1 and CDR2: SEHNR and FQNEAQ (reference sequence). Germline trimming cut 5 bases from V and 2 bases from J; bases unmatched to any gene: 12. As DNA, the CDR3 is TGTGCCAGCAGCGTATACCGGGCCGGGACTAGCGGGCAAGAGACCCAGTACTTC. Its protein product is CASSVYRAGTSGQETQYF.

This clonotype turned up a few times. This sequence joins TRBV4-1 and TRBJ1-2; a possible D gene is TRBD1 (6 bases). V lost 5 bases and J 0 bases, leaving 13 bases between the germline ends. The CDR3 has 15 amino acids. CDR1 is MGHRA and CDR2 is YSYEKL in the germline V gene. Written as DNA, the CDR3 is TGCGCCAGCAGCGCCGGGACACAGACTAACTATGGCTACACCTTC. Translated, it gives CASSAGTQTNYGYTF.

This clonotype appeared many times. The chain couples TRBV4-2 to TRBJ1-1, with 10 bases lining up with TRBD1. The CDR3 loop spans 14 amino acids. CDR1 is LGHNA, CDR2 YNFKEQ, per germline. The ends lost 0 bases at V and 10 bases at J; junction bases unmatched: 5. In DNA form, the CDR3 reads TGTGCCAGCAGCCAAGAGGGGACAGGGGATTCAGCTTTCTTT. It translates to CASSQEGTGDSAFF.

The CDR3 here is CATSAHRGSGANVLTF. The CDR3 coding sequence is TGTGCCACCAGCGCCCACAGGGGCTCTGGGGCCAACGTCCTGACTTTC. V is TRBV15 and J is TRBJ2-6, with 7 positions matching TRBD1. In germline, CDR1 is LNHNV, CDR2 YYDKDF (reference sequence). The CDR3 totals 16 residues. J gave up 0 bases and V 5 bases, and 4 bases lay outside the gene matches.

V and J are TRBV6-5 and TRBJ2-7; D might be TRBD1 (6 bases). Germline V gene data show CDR1 as MNHEY and CDR2 as SVGAGI. Between the trimmed V and J ends, which lost 0 bases and 6 bases, there was a span of 12 bases. The CDR3 covers 14 residues. The CDR3 DNA reads TGTGCCAGCAGTTACTCGAAACAGGGACGCGAGCAGTACTTC. Amino acid sequence: CASSYSKQGREQYF.

The V and J genes are TRBV15 and TRBJ2-1; D might be TRBD2 (6 bases). Germline V gene lookup returns CDR1 LNHNV and CDR2 YYDKDF (reference sequence). V shed 4 bases and J shed 8 bases, with 12 bases lying between them. The CDR3 has 13 residues. Here the CDR3 reads CATSNSGDYEQFF. The CDR3 DNA sequence: TGTGCCACCAGCAATTCCGGGGACTATGAGCAGTTCTTC.

This clonotype was counted between two and nine times. This chain connects TRBV28 to TRBJ2-7, with D uncertain. The CDR3 contains 11 residues. In germline, CDR1 is MDHEN, CDR2 SYDVKM. The CDR3 DNA follows: TGTGCCAGCAGCCGCCAGAGGACCTACGTCGTC. Its protein product is CASSRQRTYVV.

The chain carries TRBV7-2 and TRBJ1-2, with 7 bases identical to TRBD1. V gave up 5 bases and J gave up 3 bases; unmatched junction bases: 6. CDR1 and CDR2 (germline): SGHTA, FQGNSA. CDR3 length equals 14 residues. CDR3: CASSPSGTDYGYTF. The DNA of the CDR3 is TGTGCCAGCAGCCCCTCGGGGACAGACTATGGCTACACCTTC.

The gene calls are TRBV11-2 and TRBJ2-4, with D perhaps given as TRBD1 or TRBD2 (6 bases each). CDR1 and CDR2 from the germline V gene are SGHAT and FQNNGV. V was cut by 5 bases and J by 7 bases, with 18 bases left in between. The CDR3 has 15 residues. CDR3 nucleotide sequence: TGTGCCAGCAGCCCACAGGGAGGTTCATATAACATTCAGTACTTC. As protein: CASSPQGGSYNIQYF. Based on the CDR3 plus reference TRBV11-2 and TRBJ2-4, the full variable domain is EAGVAQSPRYKIIEKRQSVAFWCNPISGHATLYWYQQILGQGPKLLIQFQNNGVVDDSQLPKDRFSAERLKGVDSTLKIQPAKLEDSAVYLCASSPQGGSYNIQYFGAGTRLSVL.

The chain has TRBV2 and TRBJ1-2; D not resolved. Trimming shortened V by 1 base and J by 7 bases, and 13 bases separated the two germline ends. The germline V gene has CDR1 SNHLY and CDR2 FYNNEI. The CDR3 totals 14 residues. CDR3 DNA sequence: TGTGCCAGCAGTGAAGGCCCCCGAGCTCGTGGCTACACCTTC. This gives the protein CASSEGPRARGYTF.

J is TRBJ2-1 and V is TRBV7-2; no definite D call. Trimming left V 4 bases short and J 0 bases short, with 16 bases between. The germline V gene encodes CDR1 SGHTA and CDR2 FQGNSA. The CDR3 sequence is 17 residues long. CDR3 residues: CASSSRGRPSSYNEQFF. CDR3 nucleotide sequence: TGTGCCAGCAGCTCCCGCGGACGGCCAAGCTCCTACAATGAGCAGTTCTTC.

The V gene is TRBV9, the J gene TRBJ2-1; 7 nucleotides match TRBD2. The CDR3 extends over 15 amino acids. V trimming: 2 bases; J trimming: 2 bases; junction bases outside the gene matches: 4. Germline assignment: CDR1 SGDLS and CDR2 YYNGEE. The DNA for the CDR3 is TGTGCCAGCAGCGTTCTAGCGGCTCCCTACAATGAGCAGTTCTTC. Translated: CASSVLAAPYNEQFF. The entire variable domain, with the rest obtained from reference TRBV9 and TRBJ2-1, is as follows: DSGVTQTPKHLITATGQRVTLRCSPRSGDLSVYWYQQSLDQGLQFLIQYYNGEERAKGNILERFSAQQFPDLHSELNLSSLELGDSALYFCASSVLAAPYNEQFFGPGTRLTVL.

This clonotype was detected only a few times. The rearrangement uses TRBV7-6 and TRBJ1-2, with unresolved D. Germline-derived CDR1 and CDR2 are SGHVS and FNYEAQ. The CDR3 runs 14 residues. V lost 1 base and J lost 8, with 14 bases in between. In DNA form, the CDR3 reads TGTGCCAGCAGCTTAGGGGGTTACGCTAACGGCTACACCTTC. Amino acid sequence: CASSLGGYANGYTF.

The rearrangement links TRBV7-2 to TRBJ2-1, with 7 bases that match TRBD1. The junction had 7 bases not matched to a gene; V was cut back by 4 bases and J by 7 bases. CDR3 length: 14 amino acids. From germline, CDR1 is SGHTA and CDR2 FQGNSA. CDR3 sequence: CASSYRTGENEQFF. CDR3 DNA sequence: TGTGCCAGCAGCTACCGGACAGGCGAGAATGAGCAGTTCTTC.

This clonotype came up a few times. The V call is TRBV11-2, the J call TRBJ1-2; no clear D gene. The V gene lost 4 bases and the J gene lost 2 bases, with 14 bases spanning the gap. The length of the CDR3 is 15 residues. Germline-derived CDR1 and CDR2 are SGHAT and FQNNGV. The chain's CDR3 is CASSSTRTDNYGYTF. The CDR3 DNA reads TGTGCCAGCAGCTCTACAAGGACGGACAACTATGGCTACACCTTC.

This clonotype was seen a handful of times. This chain uses TRBV6-5 with TRBJ2-7; 7 bases match TRBD1. Germline CDR1 is MNHEY and CDR2 is SVGAGI. J gave up 5 bases and V 6 bases, and 10 bases lay outside the gene matches. The CDR3 is 14 residues long. CDR3 sequence: CASSPFGDRDEQYF. The CDR3 bases are TGTGCCAGCAGCCCCTTCGGGGACAGAGACGAGCAGTACTTC.

This clonotype showed up just a few times. The chain uses TRBV2 and TRBJ2-1; D is unclear. V was pared by 2 bases and J by 4 bases, with 9 bases between. Germline V gene lookup returns CDR1 SNHLY and CDR2 FYNNEI. CDR3 length: 14 residues. The CDR3 loop is CASSEFDFYNEQFF. Written as DNA, the CDR3 is TGTGCCAGCAGTGAATTCGACTTTTACAATGAGCAGTTCTTC.

The rearrangement uses TRBV4-2 and TRBJ2-3; 15 nucleotides match TRBD2. V was clipped by 1 base and J by 2 bases; unmatched bases: 7. Germline V gene data show CDR1 as LGHNA and CDR2 as YNFKEQ. This CDR3 contains 19 residues. CDR3 sequence reads: CASSQAGTSGGLSTDTQYF. DNA for the CDR3: TGTGCCAGCAGCCAAGCCGGGACTAGCGGGGGGCTTTCCACAGATACGCAGTATTTT.

In this sample, this clonotype turned up a few times. The V and J genes are TRBV5-6 and TRBJ2-7; no clear D gene. CDR1 and CDR2 from the germline V gene are SGHDT and YYEEEE. The CDR3 loop spans 14 amino acids. The V gene lost 0 bases and the J gene lost 2 bases, with 9 bases spanning the gap. CDR3 in amino acids: CASSLARVPYEQYV. The CDR3 DNA follows: TGTGCCAGCAGCTTGGCCCGAGTCCCCTACGAGCAGTACGTC.

This clonotype appeared a few times. The gene calls are TRBV7-9 and TRBJ2-2, with D perhaps given as TRBD1 or TRBD2 (6 bases each). This CDR3 has 16 amino acids. Germline loops: CDR1 SEHNR, CDR2 FQNEAQ (reference sequence). V was shortened by 5 bases and J by 6 bases, with 19 bases between the two germline ends. The CDR3 DNA sequence: TGTGCCAGCAGCCGAGGCCGGCCGGGGGCCTCCGGGGAGCTGTTTTTT. Its translation: CASSRGRPGASGELFF.